One sample yielded the 19 T cell receptor beta chains listed below, sequenced in a study of cytotoxic CD8 clonotypes in ibrutinib-treated CLL. Produced via immunoSEQ multiplex PCR; TCRdb's table is partial and in-frame only. The data contain over 45,000 clones, approximately 60% of them singletons. This specimen consisted of PBMCs, obtained after 24 months of ibrutinib treatment. These TCRs come from a human donor with chronic lymphocytic leukemia.

This clone was detected a few times. The chain uses TRBV9 and TRBJ1-1; perhaps TRBD1 as D (5 bases). V was pared by 5 bases and J by 1 base, with 9 bases between. The CDR3 runs to 13 residues. CDR1 and CDR2 (germline): SGDLS, YYNGEE. The CDR3 spells CASSNDRNTEAFF. For the CDR3, the DNA is TGTGCCAGCAGTAACGACAGGAACACTGAAGCTTTCTTT.

The rearrangement uses TRBV6-5 and TRBJ2-7; 9 bases fit TRBD1. The CDR3 contains 13 residues. The germline V gene has CDR1 MNHEY and CDR2 SVGAGI. V was clipped by 7 bases and J by 6 bases; unmatched bases: 7. In DNA, the CDR3 is TGTGCCAGCAAAGGGACAGGGCTAGGCGAGCAGTACTTC. As protein: CASKGTGLGEQYF.

This chain connects TRBV7-2 to TRBJ1-1; 7 bases agree with TRBD1. Trimming removed 5 bases from V and 7 bases from J; junction bases left unmatched: 7. Germline V lookup: CDR1 SGHTA, CDR2 FQGNSA. CDR3 length equals 13 residues. CDR3 bases: TGTGCCAGCAGCCGACAGGGTCTCGTTGAAGCTTTCTTT. This encodes CASSRQGLVEAFF.

The chain recombines TRBV28 with TRBJ2-7; tentatively, D is TRBD1 or TRBD2 (5 bases each). V lost 6 bases and J 6 bases, leaving 21 bases between the germline ends. Germline V gene data show CDR1 as MDHEN and CDR2 as SYDVKM. The CDR3 covers 15 residues. This CDR3 is CASSTHEGRGVEQYF. The CDR3 nucleotides are TGTGCCAGCAGCACCCATGAGGGGCGCGGCGTCGAGCAGTACTTC. The whole variable domain, remainder taken from reference TRBV28 and TRBJ2-7, is DVKVTQSSRYLVKRTGEKVFLECVQDMDHENMFWYRQDPGLGLRLIYFSYDVKMKEKGDIPEGYSVSREKKERFSLILESASTNQTSMYLCASSTHEGRGVEQYFGPGTRLTVT.

The chain is built from TRBV6-5 and TRBJ1-2; tentative D call: TRBD1 (5 bases). Trimming left V 4 bases short and J 6 bases short, with 9 bases between. Germline V gene sequence: CDR1 MNHEY, CDR2 SVGAGI. The CDR3 length is 12 residues. The chain's CDR3 is CASSWWGDGYTF. The CDR3, as DNA: TGTGCCAGCAGTTGGTGGGGGGATGGCTACACCTTC.

V gene TRBV6-5 combines with J gene TRBJ2-3, with TRBD2 matching over 13 bases. The CDR3 consists of 15 residues. Germline V gene lookup returns CDR1 MNHEY and CDR2 SVGAGI. CDR3 in amino acids: CAHGTSGAGTDTQYF. CDR3 sequence (DNA): TGTGCGCATGGGACTAGCGGGGCGGGGACAGATACGCAGTATTTT.

The chain combines TRBV5-1 with TRBJ1-2, with D possibly TRBD1 on 5 matching bases. The germline V gene encodes CDR1 SGHRS and CDR2 YFSETQ. The CDR3 has 17 residues. V gave up 2 bases and J gave up 0 bases, with 17 bases separating them. CDR3 DNA: TGCGCCAGCAGCTTTACCGCGCAGGGACCTCCTAACTATGGCTACACCTTC. It translates to CASSFTAQGPPNYGYTF. Drawing the rest from reference TRBV5-1 and TRBJ1-2, the complete variable domain is KAGVTQTPRYLIKTRGQQVTLSCSPISGHRSVSWYQQTPGQGLQFLFEYFSETQRNKGNFPGRFSGRQFSNSRSEMNVSTLELGDSALYLCASSFTAQGPPNYGYTFGSGTRLTVV.

The rearrangement joins TRBV5-1 to TRBJ2-1; TRBD2 matches at 15 bases. Germline CDR1 and CDR2: SGHRS and YFSETQ. The length of the CDR3 is 18 residues. With V trimmed by 4 bases and J by 2 bases, 7 bases remained unmatched. The CDR3 DNA is TGCGCCAGCAGCGTTCGGACTAGCGGGAGGGCCGCCTACAATGAGCAGTTCTTC. Translation gives CASSVRTSGRAAYNEQFF.

This clone was picked up a small number of times. The V call is TRBV6-5, the J call TRBJ2-7, with 12 positions matching TRBD2. The germline CDR1 and CDR2 sequences are MNHEY and SVGAGI. The CDR3 length is 14 residues. J was trimmed by 4 bases and V by 6 bases; bases with no gene match: 4. The CDR3 nucleotides are TGTGCCAGCAGCACGGGACTAGCGGGTTACGAGCAGTACGTC. Protein product: CASSTGLAGYEQYV.

There are a few counts of this clone. The rearrangement links TRBV11-2 to TRBJ2-3; TRBD2 matches at 7 bases. V trimming: 5 bases; J trimming: 4 bases; junction bases outside the gene matches: 15. Germline V lookup: CDR1 SGHAT, CDR2 FQNNGV. The CDR3 consists of 17 residues. The CDR3 DNA reads TGTGCCAGCAGCCCTACCTGGGGGGGAACGTCGTCAGATACGCAGTATTTT. It yields the protein CASSPTWGGTSSDTQYF.

The gene calls are TRBV6-5 and TRBJ1-2; tentatively, D is TRBD1 (5 bases). V was shortened by 3 bases and J by 1 base, with 9 bases between the two germline ends. Germline CDR1 MNHEY, CDR2 SVGAGI. The CDR3 contains 14 residues. CDR3 DNA sequence: TGTGCCAGCAGTTATTCAGGGCTTAACTATGGCTACACCTTC. It is translated as CASSYSGLNYGYTF.

A few counts support this clone. The gene calls are TRBV5-6 and TRBJ1-2; 9 bases align to TRBD1. The germline V gene has CDR1 SGHDT and CDR2 YYEEEE. V was pared by 3 bases and J by 5 bases, with 5 bases of the junction left unmatched. The CDR3 is 14 residues long. DNA for the CDR3: TGTGCCAGCAGCTGGGGACAGGGCGCGTATGGCTACACCTTC. Its translation is CASSWGQGAYGYTF.

This clone occurred a few times. The chain has TRBV5-1 and TRBJ2-2; D uncertain. There are 14 residues in the CDR3. Germline V gene data show CDR1 as SGHRS and CDR2 as YFSETQ. V was cut by 1 base and J by 3 bases, with 7 bases left in between. The CDR3 nucleotides read TGCGCCAGCAGCTTGTCAGGACACACCGGGGAGCTGTTTTTT. Its protein product is CASSLSGHTGELFF.

This clone appeared a few times. The chain has TRBV5-6 and TRBJ1-4; D not certain. Germline CDR1 is SGHDT and CDR2 is YYEEEE. V lost 2 bases to trimming and J lost 8 bases, with 13 bases between them. This CDR3 has 14 amino acids. This chain's CDR3 is CASSLSVPGEKLFF. CDR3 coding DNA: TGTGCCAGCAGCTTATCCGTTCCGGGCGAAAAACTGTTTTTT.

This clone showed up just a few times. J is TRBJ2-2 and V is TRBV5-1; 7 nucleotides agree with TRBD1. Germline V gene sequence: CDR1 SGHRS, CDR2 YFSETQ. J gave up 0 bases and V 5 bases, and 13 bases lay outside the gene matches. This CDR3 has 18 amino acids. CDR3 sequence (DNA): TGCGCCAGCAGTTCATCACTATGGACAGGTTCGAACACCGGGGAGCTGTTTTTT. Translated, it gives CASSSSLWTGSNTGELFF.

This clone was seen more than once but under ten times. The V gene is TRBV6-5, the J gene TRBJ2-1, with 7 bases aligning to TRBD2. Trimming removed 6 bases from V and 5 bases from J; junction bases left unmatched: 7. CDR3 length equals 14 residues. Germline CDR1 is MNHEY and CDR2 is SVGAGI. In DNA, the CDR3 is TGTGCCAGCAGCCCTATTGGGAGGGACAATGAGCAGTTCTTC. Protein product: CASSPIGRDNEQFF.

Here the CDR3 DNA reads TGTGCCAGCAGCTTAGGAGATCAGCCCCAGCATTTT. Protein product: CASSLGDQPQHF. V usage is TRBV7-2 and J usage is TRBJ1-5, with D unresolved. CDR3 length equals 12 residues. The V end was cut by 1 base, the J end by 5 bases, with 3 bases between. Per germline, CDR1 SGHTA and CDR2 FQGNSA.

The genes are TRBV7-2 and TRBJ2-5; the match to TRBD2 covers 8 bases. The V and J ends lost 1 base and 4 bases, in that order; junction bases with no gene match: 5. The CDR3 spans 15 residues. The V gene's germline CDR1 is SGHTA and CDR2 FQGNSA. The CDR3 region has the DNA TGTGCCAGCAGCTTAGACCCGGGAGGGGGAGAGACCCAGTACTTC. Residues: CASSLDPGGGETQYF.

This sequence joins TRBV5-5 and TRBJ1-4; 7 positions agree with TRBD1. Germline lookup yields CDR1 SGHKS and CDR2 YYEKEE (reference sequence). Unmatched junction bases numbered 14, after V lost 5 bases and J lost 7 bases. This CDR3 has 16 amino acids. In DNA form, the CDR3 reads TGTGCCAGCAGTCCTACCACAGGGGCTGTAGGTGAAAAACTGTTTTTT. This codes for CASSPTTGAVGEKLFF.